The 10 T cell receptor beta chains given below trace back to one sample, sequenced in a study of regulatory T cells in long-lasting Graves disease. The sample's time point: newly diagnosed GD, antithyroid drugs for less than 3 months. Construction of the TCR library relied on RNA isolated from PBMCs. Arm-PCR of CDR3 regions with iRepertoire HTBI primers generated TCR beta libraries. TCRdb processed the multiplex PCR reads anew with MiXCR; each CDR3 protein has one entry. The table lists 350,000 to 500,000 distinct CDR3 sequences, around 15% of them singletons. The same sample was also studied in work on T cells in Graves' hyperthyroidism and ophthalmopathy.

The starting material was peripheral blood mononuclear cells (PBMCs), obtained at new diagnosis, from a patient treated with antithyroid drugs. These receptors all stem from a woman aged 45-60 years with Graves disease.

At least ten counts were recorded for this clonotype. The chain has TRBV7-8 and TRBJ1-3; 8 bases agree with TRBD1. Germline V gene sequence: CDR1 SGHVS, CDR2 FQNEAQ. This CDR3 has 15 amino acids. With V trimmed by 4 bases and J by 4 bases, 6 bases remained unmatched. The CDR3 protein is CASSSQGAQGNTIYF. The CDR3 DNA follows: TGTGCCAGCAGCTCCCAGGGGGCGCAGGGAAACACCATATATTTT.

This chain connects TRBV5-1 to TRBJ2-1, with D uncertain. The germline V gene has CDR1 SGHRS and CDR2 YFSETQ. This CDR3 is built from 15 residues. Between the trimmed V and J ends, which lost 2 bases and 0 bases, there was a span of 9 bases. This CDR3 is CASSFSGFSYNEQFF. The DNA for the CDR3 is TGCGCCAGCAGCTTTTCAGGTTTCTCCTACAATGAGCAGTTCTTC.

CDR3 DNA sequence: TGTGCCAGCAGCTTAGAATTGGCCCACTCCGACTACGAGCAGTACTTC. Encoded protein: CASSLELAHSDYEQYF. The rearrangement uses TRBV7-9 and TRBJ2-7; no clear D gene. V was clipped by 1 base and J by 3 bases, with 16 bases between them. The CDR3 spans 16 residues. Germline CDR1 SEHNR, CDR2 FQNEAQ (reference sequence).

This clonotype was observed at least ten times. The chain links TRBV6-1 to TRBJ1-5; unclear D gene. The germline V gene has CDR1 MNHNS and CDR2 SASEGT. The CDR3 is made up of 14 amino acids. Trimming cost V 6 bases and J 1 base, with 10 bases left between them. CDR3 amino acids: CASREILSNQPQHF. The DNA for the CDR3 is TGTGCCAGCAGAGAGATCCTGAGCAATCAGCCCCAGCATTTT.

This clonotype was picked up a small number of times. CDR3 sequence (DNA): TGCGCCAGCAGCTTGTGGCTAGCGAGGGGCAATGAGCAGTTCTTC. It is translated as CASSLWLARGNEQFF. The rearrangement joins TRBV5-1 to TRBJ2-1, with D perhaps matching TRBD2 (6 bases). The germline gives CDR1 SGHRS, CDR2 YFSETQ. The length of the CDR3 is 15 residues. The V end was cut by 1 base, the J end by 6 bases, with 14 bases between.

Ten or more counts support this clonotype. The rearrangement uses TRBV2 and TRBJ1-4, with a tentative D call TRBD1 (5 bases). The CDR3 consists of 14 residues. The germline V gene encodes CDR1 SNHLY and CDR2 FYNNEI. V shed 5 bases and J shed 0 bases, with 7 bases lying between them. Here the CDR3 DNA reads TGTGCCAGCAGTTCGACAGCAACTAATGAAAAACTGTTTTTT. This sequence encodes CASSSTATNEKLFF.

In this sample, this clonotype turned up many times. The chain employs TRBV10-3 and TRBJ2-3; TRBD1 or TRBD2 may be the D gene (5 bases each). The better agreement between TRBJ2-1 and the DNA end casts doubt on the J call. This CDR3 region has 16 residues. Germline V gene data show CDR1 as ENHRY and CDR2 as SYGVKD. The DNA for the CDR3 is TGTGCCATCAGTGACCGAGGCCAGGGAGTCCGCAATGAGCAGTTCTTC. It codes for CAISDRGQGVRNEQFF.

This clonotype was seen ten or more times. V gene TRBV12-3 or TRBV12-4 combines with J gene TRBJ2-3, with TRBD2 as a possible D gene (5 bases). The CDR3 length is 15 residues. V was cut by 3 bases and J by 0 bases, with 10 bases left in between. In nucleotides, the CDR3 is TGTGCCAGCAGTTTGCGGGCGAGTAGCACAGATACGCAGTATTTT. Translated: CASSLRASSTDTQYF.

The CDR3 here is CASSYGRGSTDTQYF. DNA for the CDR3: TGTGCCAGCAGTTACGGCAGGGGCAGCACAGATACGCAGTATTTT. The rearrangement uses TRBV6-5 and TRBJ2-3; the D gene is possibly TRBD1 (6 bases). Trimming stripped 2 bases from V and 0 bases from J, with 9 bases between. CDR1 is MNHEY and CDR2 is SVGAGI in the germline V gene. The CDR3 runs to 15 residues.

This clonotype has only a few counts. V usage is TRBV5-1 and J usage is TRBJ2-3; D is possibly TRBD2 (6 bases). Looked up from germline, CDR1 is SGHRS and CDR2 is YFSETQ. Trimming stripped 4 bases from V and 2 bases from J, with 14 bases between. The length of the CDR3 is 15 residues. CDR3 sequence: CASSPIAETTDTQYF. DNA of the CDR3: TGCGCCAGCAGCCCAATAGCGGAAACCACAGATACGCAGTATTTT.